Each of the 10 T cell receptor beta chains below was sequenced from the same sample in a study of shared clonotypes between healthy human individuals. The protocol was immunoSEQ multiplex PCR, while the TCRdb copy is restricted to in-frame clones and leaves out a portion. The sample has about half a million clones; 81% are singletons. The sequenced sample was PBMCs. Every receptor here comes from a woman between 35 and 50 years old in good health. Some clones in this sample may be carry-over from other donors' samples.

This clone was seen a handful of times. The chain links TRBV11-2 to TRBJ2-1, with D possibly matching TRBD1 (5 bases). The CDR3 length is 15 residues. Trimming removed 4 bases at V and 4 bases at J, with 14 bases between. Germline V gene sequence: CDR1 SGHAT, CDR2 FQNNGV. Here the CDR3 reads CASSSSGYYYNEQFF. DNA for the CDR3: TGTGCCAGCAGCTCTTCAGGGTACTATTACAATGAGCAGTTCTTC.

This clone has more than one count but fewer than ten. A far larger clone is one nucleotide away, so this likely arose from a read error. The V gene is TRBV9, the J gene TRBJ1-4; 8 nucleotides match TRBD1. The CDR3 is 17 residues long. Germline V lookup: CDR1 SGDLS, CDR2 YYNGEE. With 6 bases clipped from V and 0 bases from J, the junction kept 10 bases outside the gene matches. The CDR3 is CASKVWTGHSTNEKLFF. The CDR3 DNA reads TGTGCCAGCAAAGTATGGACAGGGCATTCAACTAATGAAAAACTGTTTTTT.

The chain is built from TRBV25-1 and TRBJ2-7; 7 bases align to TRBD2. The germline V gene encodes CDR1 MGHDK and CDR2 SYGVNS. V trimming: 3 bases; J trimming: 9 bases; junction bases outside the gene matches: 11. This CDR3 has 14 residues. The CDR3 DNA reads as TGTGCCAGCAGTGATACGCCCCAGCGGGGTGGGCAGTACTTC. It yields the protein CASSDTPQRGGQYF.

The chain has TRBV18 and TRBJ1-2; possibly TRBD1 for D (5 bases). The CDR3 consists of 13 residues. Trimming removed 3 bases from V and 6 bases from J, with 11 bases in between. The germline CDR1 and CDR2 sequences are KGHSH and LQKENI. CDR3 nucleotide sequence: TGTGCCAGCTCACCCAATCTCAGGGATGGCTACACCTTC. Translating gives CASSPNLRDGYTF.

The chain employs TRBV28 and TRBJ2-1; possibly TRBD1 for D (6 bases). Germline V lookup: CDR1 MDHEN, CDR2 SYDVKM. The CDR3 loop spans 15 amino acids. The CDR3 DNA reads as TGTGCAGTCCGAGGGGGTAGGGACACCTACAATGAGCAGTTCTTC. Translating it yields CAVRGGRDTYNEQFF.

V usage is TRBV4-2 and J usage is TRBJ2-3; possible D gene TRBD1, 6 bases. V was shortened by 1 base and J by 3 bases, with 14 bases between the two germline ends. The length of the CDR3 is 16 residues. Germline V CDR1 and CDR2: LGHNA, YNFKEQ. CDR3: CASSQGGGIRTDTQYF. In nucleotides, the CDR3 is TGTGCCAGCAGCCAAGGTGGGGGCATAAGGACAGATACGCAGTATTTT.

The rearrangement links TRBV28 to TRBJ2-7, with 9 bases lining up with TRBD2. Germline V gives CDR1 MDHEN, CDR2 SYDVKM. The CDR3 is 18 amino acids. V dropped 6 bases and J dropped 3; count of bases not matched to a gene: 18. The DNA for the CDR3 is TGTGCCAGCAGCACCCCCCGACCGTCTGCTAGCGGGAACTACGAGCAGTACTTC. Residues: CASSTPRPSASGNYEQYF.

The chain links TRBV29-1 to TRBJ2-1; TRBD2 might be the D (5 bases). CDR3 length: 14 residues. V shed 6 bases and J shed 1 base, with 13 bases lying between them. From germline, CDR1 is SQVTM and CDR2 ANQGSEA. CDR3 nucleotide sequence: TGCAGCGTCGAACTAGGGAGATCCTACAATGAGCAGTTCTTC. The encoded protein is CSVELGRSYNEQFF.

This chain uses TRBV9 with TRBJ2-1; no reliable D call. CDR3 length: 15 residues. Germline V gives CDR1 SGDLS, CDR2 YYNGEE. The ends were cut back, 0 bases at V and 1 base at J, with 8 bases in the middle. The CDR3 sequence is CASSVVARSYNEQFF. The CDR3 coding sequence is TGTGCCAGCAGCGTAGTAGCCAGGTCCTACAATGAGCAGTTCTTC.

The chain is built from TRBV6-4 and TRBJ2-3; 7 nucleotides agree with TRBD2. The CDR3 is 15 residues long. Germline values: CDR1 MRHNA, CDR2 SNTAGT. Trimming took 6 bases from V and 2 from J; bases not matched to a gene: 8. The CDR3 coding sequence is TGTGCCAGCAGCCGCACTAGCGCGAACACAGATACGCAGTATTTT. Protein: CASSRTSANTDTQYF.